This T cell receptor (beta chain) was recorded in a study of blood T cells in healthy people across ages. Study-level points and caveats: When set beside aged donors, long-lived donors presented more naive CD4+ cells and higher diversity. The study regarded diversity estimates from one million T cells as underestimates.

V was pared by 6 bases and J by 8 bases, with 16 bases of the junction left unmatched. The CDR3 is 16 residues long. Germline lookup yields CDR1 MGHDK and CDR2 SYGVNS. Regarding this clonotype: The antigen is undetermined.

Researchers isolated at least 7 million PBMCs per sample. Sample-barcoded 5' priming and a J-beta primer mix drove a second PCR of roughly 6 to 12 cycles. The authors tagged each cDNA molecule using a template-switch adaptor with 12 random nucleotides. Each CDR3 protein is one row after TCRdb ran MiXCR on the 5' RACE reads. The sample yields hundreds of thousands of distinct CDR3 sequences, about 30% seen once. The source of this sequence is an elderly woman in good health. V gene TRBV25-1 combines with J gene TRBJ1-2, with 9 bases fitting TRBD1. Material for sequencing was blood. CDR3 loop: CASRAHPKTGGSGYTF. The CDR3 nucleotides read TGTGCCAGCAGGGCCCATCCCAAGACAGGGGGAAGCGGCTACACCTTC.